Listed here are 12 T cell receptor beta chains from one sample, sequenced in a study of T cells in Graves' hyperthyroidism and ophthalmopathy (dated by TCRdb to between 2018 and 2020). To prepare the library, multiplex PCR was applied. TCRdb names Illumina HiSeq 2000 as the instrument used. TCR beta CDR3 regions were amplified from RNA transcripts. A first-round RT-PCR of the TCR CDR3 used the HTBI primer set with the Qiagen OneStep RT-PCR kit. The public reads were run again by TCRdb, first through fastp at Q25 and then through MiXCR, and only productive beta chains were kept. Rows are unified per CDR3 protein, each entry keeping the most common DNA and genes. The sample table holds about 740,000 distinct CDR3 sequences, of which around 15% were seen once. The ten largest clones represent about 9.4% of the sample. The specimen was blood. The receptors were gathered from a woman aged 18-29 years with Graves' hyperthyroidism.

This clonotype was observed at least ten times. The chain joins TRBV7-9 to TRBJ2-3; 8 bases fit TRBD2. The CDR3 runs to 13 residues. V was pared by 4 bases and J by 6 bases, with 3 bases of the junction left unmatched. Germline CDR1 SEHNR, CDR2 FQNEAQ (reference sequence). CDR3 protein: CASSWSGSDTQYF. The CDR3 DNA reads as TGTGCCAGCAGCTGGAGCGGGAGTGATACGCAGTATTTT.

This clonotype has at least ten counts. The chain recombines TRBV30 with TRBJ1-2; 7 bases are a match to TRBD1. The V and J ends lost 0 bases and 6 bases, in that order; junction bases with no gene match: 4. The CDR3 extends over 13 amino acids. CDR1 is GTSNPN, CDR2 SVGIG, per germline (reference sequence). CDR3 coding DNA: TGTGCCTGGAGTGTACCTGACAGGGATGGCTACACCTTC. This gives the protein CAWSVPDRDGYTF.

This clonotype was observed a few times. The chain links TRBV30 to TRBJ2-2, with D unclear. The germline gives CDR1 GTSNPN, CDR2 SVGIG (reference sequence). There are 15 residues in the CDR3. The ends were cut back, 0 bases at V and 5 bases at J, with 13 bases in the middle. The CDR3 DNA follows: TGTGCCTGGAGTGTTCGGTCAGTTGGGACCGGGGAGCTGTTTTTT. This gives the protein CAWSVRSVGTGELFF.

This clonotype was seen a few times. The chain uses TRBV7-2 and TRBJ2-5; possibly TRBD2 for D (6 bases). From germline, CDR1 is SGHTA and CDR2 FQGNSA. The V and J ends lost 2 bases and 2 bases respectively, with 18 bases between them. The length of the CDR3 is 17 residues. CDR3 amino acids: CASSLLGQGLQQETQYF. DNA of the CDR3: TGTGCCAGCAGCTTACTCGGGCAAGGACTACAACAAGAGACCCAGTACTTC.

About this clonotype itself: A read error may explain this, as a much larger clone is one base away. The chain joins TRBV19 to TRBJ2-3; 13 bases agree with TRBD2. The CDR3 spans 13 residues. The germline gives CDR1 LNHDA, CDR2 SQIVND (reference sequence). V dropped 9 bases and J dropped 4; count of bases not matched to a gene: 1. The DNA for the CDR3 is TGTGCCAGCGGACTAGCGGGAGCAGATACGCAGTATTTT. Its protein product is CASGLAGADTQYF.

This clonotype was observed many times. V is TRBV6-4 and J is TRBJ2-7; 8 bases map to TRBD2. Germline values: CDR1 MRHNA, CDR2 SNTAGT. With V trimmed by 6 bases and J by 6 bases, 10 bases remained unmatched. The CDR3 contains 14 residues. For the CDR3, the DNA is TGTGCCAGCAGAGCCGGGACTAGTCATCCCGAGCAGTACTTC. It translates to CASRAGTSHPEQYF.

There are many counts of this clonotype. The chain combines TRBV30 with TRBJ2-7; D may be TRBD2 (5 bases). This CDR3 spans 13 amino acids. Germline CDR1 reads GTSNPN; CDR2 reads SVGIG (reference sequence). The CDR3 spells CATTERFGYEQYF. DNA of the CDR3: TGTGCTACAACCGAGCGGTTTGGGTACGAGCAGTACTTC.

This clonotype was counted ten times or more. The chain joins TRBV2 to TRBJ2-7; TRBD2 matches at 7 bases. The V segment lost 4 bases and the J segment 3 bases; nucleotides outside the gene matches: 9. Germline CDR1 and CDR2: SNHLY and FYNNEI. The CDR3 contains 15 residues. The CDR3 sequence is CASSGDLREDYEQYF. CDR3 in DNA: TGTGCCAGCAGTGGAGATCTACGGGAGGACTACGAGCAGTACTTC. Full variable domain (rest looked up from reference TRBV2 and TRBJ2-7): EPEVTQTPSHQVTQMGQEVILRCVPISNHLYFYWYRQILGQKVEFLVSFYNNEISEKSEIFDDQFSVERPDGSNFTLKIRSTKLEDSAMYFCASSGDLREDYEQYFGPGTRLTVT.

The table lists this clonotype with a few counts. The rearrangement links TRBV7-9 to TRBJ1-2; unclear D gene. Trimming cost V 5 bases and J 4 bases, with 17 bases left between them. This CDR3 has 15 residues. Germline assignment: CDR1 SEHNR and CDR2 FQNEAQ (reference sequence). CDR3 residues: CASSPGHSETYGYTF. In DNA form, the CDR3 reads TGTGCCAGCAGCCCCGGCCACTCGGAAACCTATGGCTACACCTTC.

Many counts were recorded for this clonotype. For the CDR3, the DNA is TGTGCCACCAGCCGTAAAGGGGGCACTGAAGCTTTCTTT. Protein: CATSRKGGTEAFF. The chain has TRBV15 and TRBJ1-1; a possible D gene is TRBD1 (6 bases). V was shortened by 5 bases and J by 4 bases, with 11 bases between the two germline ends. Looked up from germline, CDR1 is LNHNV and CDR2 is YYDKDF (reference sequence). The CDR3 spans 13 residues.

The chain links TRBV19 to TRBJ2-1; D is uncertain. Germline CDR1 is LNHDA and CDR2 is SQIVND (reference sequence). CDR3 length equals 15 residues. The germline V and J ends were trimmed by 10 bases and 4 bases, with 20 bases remaining between them. The CDR3 here is CATYDPVGPYNEQFF. DNA of the CDR3: TGTGCCACTTATGACCCCGTCGGACCTTACAATGAGCAGTTCTTC.

This clonotype appeared many times. The chain is built from TRBV30 and TRBJ1-2; no firm D call. V was cut by 0 bases and J by 4 bases, with 18 bases left in between. This CDR3 is built from 16 residues. The germline V gene encodes CDR1 GTSNPN and CDR2 SVGIG (reference sequence). This CDR3 reads CAWSVWAGDGFYGYTF. In DNA, the CDR3 is TGTGCCTGGAGTGTATGGGCAGGAGATGGTTTCTATGGCTACACCTTC.